These 17 T cell receptor beta chains came from one sample sequenced in a study of tumor and adjacent non-tumor tissue in lung cancer. This sample's RNA came from whole unsorted tissue. A modified ARM-PCR protocol with three rounds of nested PCR amplified TCRbeta. MiXCR was run by TCRdb on the multiplex PCR reads, yielding one entry per CDR3 protein. The sample has 65,000 to 80,000 distinct CDR3 sequences, roughly 73% seen once; the top ten hold under 30%. Input material: lung tumor tissue. The receptors come from a man in his 60s with non-small cell lung cancer.

To note about this clonotype: Compared with germline, one end of the junction differs, possibly owing to a read error. The chain has TRBV29-1 and TRBJ2-3; D possibly matches TRBD1 or TRBD2 (5 bases each). The germline V gene has CDR1 SQVTM and CDR2 ANQGSEA. The CDR3 runs to 15 residues. The CDR3 nucleotides read TGCAGCGTTGACGGATCGGGGCCTAGCACAGATACGAAGTATTTT. As protein: CSVDGSGPSTDTKYF.

This clonotype has only one observation. V and J are TRBV12-3 or TRBV12-4 and TRBJ2-7, with D tentatively TRBD2 (7 bases). V shed 5 bases and J shed 5 bases, with 16 bases lying between them. The CDR3 extends over 14 amino acids. The CDR3 DNA sequence: TGTGCCAGCAGTCTCGAGGGGGGGCCCCACGAGCAGTACTTC. Amino acid sequence: CASSLEGGPHEQYF.

Ten or more counts support this clonotype. This rearrangement joins TRBV30 to TRBJ2-5; 11 nucleotides match TRBD2. Trimming cost V 1 base and J 2 bases; bases outside gene matches: 6. The CDR3 is 16 residues long. CDR1 is GTSNPN and CDR2 is SVGIG in the germline V gene (reference sequence). CDR3 nucleotide sequence: TGTGCCTGGAGTGGCCGACGACTAGCGGGACAAGAGACCCAGTACTTC. It yields the protein CAWSGRRLAGQETQYF. The full variable domain, completed using reference TRBV30 and TRBJ2-5, is SQTIHQWPATLVQPVGSPLSLECTVEGTSNPNLYWYRQAAGRGLQLLFYSVGIGQISSEVPQNLSASRPQDRQFILSSKKLLLSDSGFYLCAWSGRRLAGQETQYFGPGTRLLVL.

V usage is TRBV29-1 and J usage is TRBJ2-5, with D possibly TRBD2 on 5 matching bases. Germline V gene data show CDR1 as SQVTM and CDR2 as ANQGSEA. The CDR3 is 12 residues long. V lost 5 bases, J lost 10 bases, and 17 bases lay in between. The CDR3 region is CSVLALMEVQYF. CDR3 DNA: TGCAGCGTTCTGGCCCTCATGGAGGTCCAGTACTTC.

Comment on this clonotype: One end of the junction fails to match germline, which may point to a read error. The rearrangement uses TRBV5-5 and TRBJ2-7; D remains ambiguous. Germline lookup yields CDR1 SGHKS and CDR2 YYEKEE (reference sequence). This CDR3 comprises 14 residues. CDR3 sequence: CANSLTTETYEQYF. The DNA of the CDR3 is TGTGCCAACAGCTTGACCACGGAAACCTACGAGCAGTACTTC.

Concerning this clonotype: This clone may be a read error of a much larger clone one base away. The chain employs TRBV13 and TRBJ1-1; no firm D call. Looked up from germline, CDR1 is PRHDT and CDR2 is FYEKMQ (reference sequence). The CDR3 contains 13 residues. CDR3 in DNA: TGTGCCAGCAGCTTCACTCAGAACAATGAAGCTTTCTTT. Translated: CASSFTQNNEAFF.

Regarding this clonotype: Relative to the germline gene, one junction end is altered; a read error may explain this. V usage is TRBV20-1 and J usage is TRBJ1-2, with a tentative D call TRBD1 (5 bases). CDR3 length: 13 amino acids. The germline V gene has CDR1 DFQATT and CDR2 SNEGSKA (reference sequence). The CDR3 DNA is TGCTGTGCTAGGAAGGGACTGGGACTCGGCTACACCTTC. It encodes CCARKGLGLGYTF.

The table lists this clonotype with a count of one. The missing conserved phenylalanine or tryptophan at the end of this CDR3 makes a read error likely. The chain joins TRBV20-1 to TRBJ2-7; possibly TRBD2 for D (7 bases). Germline V gene data show CDR1 as DFQATT and CDR2 as SNEGSKA (reference sequence). This CDR3 region has 17 residues. CDR3 region: CSARAGGGTLISYVQYL. The CDR3 DNA follows: TGCAGTGCTAGAGCCGGGGGAGGGACACTTATCTCCTACGTGCAGTACCTC.

Of note for this clonotype: Likely a read error: the CDR3 ends without its conserved phenylalanine or tryptophan. The J gene is TRBJ2-3, the V gene TRBV29-1, with D possibly being TRBD1 (6 bases). The CDR3 sequence is 15 residues long. V shed 1 base and J shed 6 bases, with 17 bases lying between them. Germline V CDR1 and CDR2: SQVTM, ANQGSEA. CDR3 loop: CSVEGSGTTTDTQYS. CDR3 sequence (DNA): TGCAGCGTTGAAGGTTCGGGGACAACGACGGATACGCAGTATTCT.

This clonotype was seen only a few times. This chain uses TRBV29-1 with TRBJ2-5, with D possibly matching TRBD2 (5 bases). Trimming took 4 bases from V and 0 from J, leaving 12 bases between them. The CDR3 loop spans 14 amino acids. Germline CDR1 reads SQVTM; CDR2 reads ANQGSEA. The CDR3, as DNA: TGCAGCGTTGGCGCCAGCGGATACCAAGAGACCCAGTACTTC. Residues: CSVGASGYQETQYF.

Worth noting for this clonotype: Compared with germline, one end of the junction differs, possibly owing to a read error. The chain employs TRBV11-2 and TRBJ2-3; D is unresolved. The germline gives CDR1 SGHAT, CDR2 FQNNGV. This CDR3 region has 13 residues. The CDR3 loop reads CAISFLVADTQYF. The DNA for the CDR3 is TGTGCCATCAGCTTTTTAGTTGCAGATACGCAGTATTTT.

About this clonotype: Mismatch with germline at one junction end may stem from a read error. The genes are TRBV29-1 and TRBJ1-2, with TRBD1 as a possible D gene (6 bases). The CDR3 loop spans 12 amino acids. Germline V CDR1 and CDR2: SQVTM, ANQGSEA. CDR3 loop: CSVEGGWEGYVF. The DNA for the CDR3 is TGCAGTGTTGAAGGGGGTTGGGAGGGCTACGTCTTC. Full variable domain (missing parts from reference TRBV29-1 and TRBJ1-2): SAVISQKPSRDICQRGTSLTIQCQVDSQVTMMFWYRQQPGQSLTLIATANQGSEATYESGFVIDKFPISRPNLTFSTLTVSNMSPEDSSIYLCSVEGGWEGYVFGSGTRLTVV.

The count of this clonotype is one. A read error may be the cause here, since a much bigger clone is one base away. V is TRBV2 and J is TRBJ1-6; D is unresolved. The V end lost 6 bases, the J end lost 9 bases, and 9 bases lay between the germline ends. CDR3 size: 12 residues. Germline V CDR1 and CDR2: SNHLY, FYNNEI. Written as DNA, the CDR3 is TGTGCCAGCAGGGGAAGTAGTTCACCCCTCCACTTT. It translates to CASRGSSSPLHF.

Remarks on this clonotype: This sequence may be a read error, since a much larger clone differs from it by one base. V and J are TRBV5-3 and TRBJ2-1; TRBD2 matches at 7 bases. TRBV5-3 is noted as an ORF with a role that remains uncertain. The V and J ends lost 1 base and 0 bases, in that order; junction bases with no gene match: 16. The CDR3 has 20 amino acids. The CDR3 is CARSLWHRISGPSSYNEQFF. The CDR3 nucleotides read TGTGCCAGAAGCTTGTGGCATAGGATTAGCGGGCCCAGCTCCTACAATGAGCAGTTCTTC.

This clonotype was counted only a few times. V gene TRBV19 combines with J gene TRBJ2-5; 10 nucleotides match TRBD1. V dropped 5 bases and J dropped 6; count of bases not matched to a gene: 9. The CDR3 is 15 residues long. Germline V gives CDR1 LNHDA, CDR2 SQIVND (reference sequence). In DNA form, the CDR3 reads TGTGCCAGTAGTCGGACAGGGGGGCATACGCAGACCCAGTACTTC. This encodes CASSRTGGHTQTQYF.

For this clonotype: Its ends do not fully match the called genes, so a read error is possible. The chain has TRBV6-1 and TRBJ2-7; D may be TRBD1 or TRBD2 (5 bases each). The CDR3 consists of 17 residues. Germline CDR1 MNHNS, CDR2 SASEGT. The CDR3 loop reads CASGEAIGTVSSCEQYF. The CDR3 region has the DNA TGTGCCAGCGGTGAAGCAATTGGGACCGTAAGCTCCTGCGAGCAGTACTTC.

As to this clonotype: The junction shows a germline mismatch at one end, possibly a read error. The chain joins TRBV29-1 to TRBJ2-7; D is undetermined. The CDR3 covers 13 residues. Germline V lookup: CDR1 SQVTM, CDR2 ANQGSEA. The CDR3 reads CSIEDRVSYEQYF. For the CDR3, the DNA is TGCAGCATTGAAGATAGGGTGTCCTACGAGCAGTACTTC.